This TCR beta chain originates from a study of blood T cell repertoires in COVID-19. As for the study in general: Donors in the United States, Italy and Spain gave samples during acute or convalescent COVID-19. Sources were T cells, B-cell-depleted T cells, or PBMCs; the material itself was cDNA or gDNA.

In the original analysis: Reference gene primer amplification in the assay estimated nucleated cell counts. TCRdb's table, derived via immunoSEQ multiplex PCR, lists solely in-frame clones and lacks some. The DNA was the basis for D and trimming; V, J and clone size are from that table. The table lists about 220,000 clones, more than 65% of them singletons, with roughly a tenth in the top ten. CDR3 length: 16 residues. Trimming removed 4 bases from V and 4 bases from J; junction bases left unmatched: 6. The V gene's germline CDR1 is SGHTA and CDR2 FQGTGA. The chain couples TRBV7-3 to TRBJ2-2, with 10 nucleotides matching TRBD1. The sequenced material came from peripheral blood. The receptor comes from a middle-aged man with active or convalescent COVID-19. The CDR3 DNA reads as TGTGCCAGCAGCTCCTCCGGGACAGGGGTCACCGGGGAGCTGTTTTTT. Its translation is CASSSSGTGVTGELFF.